The clone carrying this T cell receptor beta chain was recorded a few times. Its antigen is unidentified. This entry belongs to a study of metastatic and nonmetastatic thyroid tumors. Across the study: Comparative analysis of repertoires was undertaken across blood and tumor or nodule tissue obtained from malignant and benign thyroid patients.

Trimming shortened V by 4 bases and J by 2 bases, and 12 bases separated the two germline ends. The CDR3 is 14 amino acids. The germline gives CDR1 MNHEY, CDR2 SMNVEV (reference sequence). General study findings and limits: Significantly higher TCR beta diversity was reportedly seen in malignant thyroid tumors than benign nodules, in blood and tumor.

TCRdb called clones again from the PCR reads with MiXCR. This table holds around 3,400 clones, approximately 40% found once. No patient had received any treatment before thyroid surgery. Sequencing was done on a sample of adjacent normal tissue. The origin of this receptor is a female donor with papillary thyroid cancer or a benign thyroid nodule (not recorded which). Some clones in this sample may be carry-over from other donors' samples. The chain links TRBV27 to TRBJ2-7; tentatively, D is TRBD1 (6 bases). The CDR3 is CASSYQGKAYEQYF. The CDR3 nucleotides read TGTGCCAGCAGTTATCAGGGGAAAGCCTACGAGCAGTACTTC.